What follows are 28 T cell receptor beta chains derived from one specimen sequenced in a study of response to subunit inactivated influenza vaccine. Via MiXCR, TCRdb re-called the RT-PCR reads, giving one row per CDR3 protein. The table records around 580,000 distinct CDR3 sequences, about 14% of them present only once. Sequences were derived from PBMCs from blood, sampled about 12 days after vaccination. The receptors originated from a man aged 45 to 65 who received an inactivated influenza vaccine.

This clonotype was detected a few times. The genes are TRBV21-1 and TRBJ2-1; the DNA was not compared with TRBD2, the D call given in the table. TRBV21-1 is recorded as a pseudogene. This CDR3 spans 18 amino acids. CDR3 loop: CASSKRLAGGRDYNEQFF. The DNA of the CDR3 is TGTGCCAGCAGCAAAAGGCTAGCGGGGGGGAGAGACTACAATGAGCAGTTCTTC.

CDR3: CASSPSKGINTGELFF. Here the CDR3 DNA reads TGTGCCAGCAGCCCATCTAAGGGGATTAACACCGGGGAGCTGTTTTTT. The chain recombines TRBV12-3 or TRBV12-4 with TRBJ2-2; D might be TRBD1 (5 bases). V was trimmed by 6 bases and J by 2 bases, leaving 16 bases between them. The CDR3 is 16 amino acids.

This chain uses TRBV20-1 with TRBJ1-2; weak D call: TRBD1 (5 bases). V was shortened by 3 bases and J by 5 bases, with 13 bases between the two germline ends. The CDR3 is 13 amino acids. Germline loops: CDR1 DFQATT, CDR2 SNEGSKA (reference sequence). The CDR3 here is CSARRGFFYGYTF. The CDR3 DNA is TGCAGTGCTAGGAGGGGATTTTTTTATGGCTACACCTTC.

This chain links TRBV12-3 or TRBV12-4 with TRBJ1-4, with a tentative D call TRBD1 (6 bases). The CDR3 is made up of 11 amino acids. V lost 5 bases to trimming and J lost 10 bases, with 8 bases between them. DNA for the CDR3: TGTGCCAGCAGTCGAGGGGGAAAACTGTTTTTT. This sequence encodes CASSRGGKLFF.

The rearrangement joins TRBV20-1 to TRBJ2-7, with 8 positions matching TRBD2. Trimming at V came to 6 bases and at J to 2 bases, leaving 15 bases not matched to a gene. CDR1 DFQATT and CDR2 SNEGSKA come from the germline V gene (reference sequence). CDR3 size: 16 residues. The CDR3 nucleotides read TGCAGTGCCCACGGAATTGTAGCGGGAACTCCCTACGAGCAGTACTTC. Translating gives CSAHGIVAGTPYEQYF.

This clonotype was counted between two and nine times. This CDR3 is CASSVPTIQETQYF. CDR3 DNA sequence: TGTGCCAGCAGCGTACCGACAATCCAAGAGACCCAGTACTTC. V usage is TRBV9 and J usage is TRBJ2-5; no clear D gene. The V end lost 1 base, the J end lost 1 base, and 8 bases lay between the germline ends. The CDR3 extends over 14 amino acids. In germline, CDR1 is SGDLS, CDR2 YYNGEE.

The V and J genes are TRBV3-1 and TRBJ2-5; D call uncertain. CDR1 is LGHDT, CDR2 YNNKEL, per germline (reference sequence). Trimming stripped 0 bases from V and 3 bases from J, with 8 bases between. CDR3 length equals 14 residues. CDR3: CASSQENREETQYF. DNA of the CDR3: TGTGCCAGCAGCCAAGAAAACAGAGAAGAGACCCAGTACTTC.

The genes are TRBV14 and TRBJ2-1, with TRBD2 matching 14 bases. Germline CDR1 is SGHDN and CDR2 is FVKESK. V lost 7 bases and J lost 7; bases outside the gene matches: 3. CDR3 length: 14 amino acids. Written as DNA, the CDR3 is TGTGCCAGCACCGGGACTAGCGGGAGTAATGAGCAGTTCTTC. It is translated as CASTGTSGSNEQFF. The variable domain in full, completed from reference TRBV14 and TRBJ2-1, reads EAGVTQFPSHSVIEKGQTVTLRCDPISGHDNLYWYRRVMGKEIKFLLHFVKESKQDESGMPNNRFLAERTGGTYSTLKVQPAELEDSGVYFCASTGTSGSNEQFFGPGTRLTVL.

This clonotype has just a few counts. This CDR3 is CASSYRLAGLGNEQFF. Here the CDR3 DNA reads TGTGCCAGCAGCTACCGACTAGCGGGATTGGGCAATGAGCAGTTCTTC. The chain is built from TRBV7-9 and TRBJ2-1, with 11 positions matching TRBD2. J lost 6 bases, V lost 4 bases, and 8 bases had no gene match. The CDR3 is made up of 16 amino acids. Germline lookup yields CDR1 SEHNR and CDR2 FQNEAQ (reference sequence).

In this sample, this clonotype turned up many times. This rearrangement joins TRBV12-3 or TRBV12-4 to TRBJ1-5; TRBD1 might be the D (5 bases). This CDR3 is built from 16 residues. The V and J ends lost 6 bases and 1 base respectively, with 16 bases between them. In DNA form, the CDR3 reads TGTGCCAGCAGCCTGTCGGGGGGGAGAAGCAATCAGCCCCAGCATTTT. It encodes CASSLSGGRSNQPQHF.

The chain couples TRBV15 to TRBJ2-7, with D possibly called TRBD1 or TRBD2 (5 bases each). Trimming cost V 5 bases and J 4 bases, with 12 bases left between them. Germline CDR1 and CDR2: LNHNV and YYDKDF (reference sequence). This CDR3 comprises 13 residues. The CDR3 region has the DNA TGTGCCACCAGCCCCGGGGCAACTTACGAGCAGTACTTC. It yields the protein CATSPGATYEQYF.

This clonotype was found a few times. V is TRBV19 and J is TRBJ1-5; D unresolved. The germline gives CDR1 LNHDA, CDR2 SQIVND (reference sequence). Between the trimmed V and J ends, which lost 5 bases and 5 bases, there was a span of 10 bases. The CDR3 is 13 amino acids. CDR3 bases: TGTGCCAGTAGTGAGGCCGAGTATCAGCCCCAGCATTTT. It encodes CASSEAEYQPQHF. Complete variable domain (other parts from reference TRBV19 and TRBJ1-5): DGGITQSPKYLFRKEGQNVTLSCEQNLNHDAMYWYRQDPGQGLRLIYYSQIVNDFQKGDIAEGYSVSREKKESFPLTVTSAQKNPTAFYLCASSEAEYQPQHFGDGTRLSIL.

The J gene is TRBJ2-1, the V gene TRBV29-1, with D uncertain. Germline V CDR1 and CDR2: SQVTM, ANQGSEA. Trimming took 4 bases from V and 9 from J, leaving 10 bases between them. This CDR3 comprises 11 residues. CDR3 in DNA: TGCAGCGTTGCGGCCCCAGGTGAGCAGTTCTTC. It yields the protein CSVAAPGEQFF.

Ten or more counts support this clonotype. The chain joins TRBV7-2 to TRBJ2-7, with D uncertain. CDR1 is SGHTA, CDR2 FQGNSA, per germline. The CDR3 runs 11 residues. V was shortened by 4 bases and J by 3 bases, with 4 bases between the two germline ends. The CDR3 loop is CASSYNYEQYF. As DNA, the CDR3 is TGTGCCAGCAGCTACAACTACGAGCAGTACTTC.

The chain combines TRBV4-1 with TRBJ1-3, with D possibly matching TRBD1 (5 bases). Per the germline V gene, CDR1 is MGHRA and CDR2 is YSYEKL. V dropped 6 bases and J dropped 0 bases, with 15 bases sitting between them. The CDR3 is 16 residues long. The CDR3 region is CASRGEPAISGNTIYF. The CDR3 bases are TGCGCCAGCAGGGGGGAGCCTGCCATCTCTGGAAACACCATATATTTT.

The chain combines TRBV29-1 with TRBJ1-2; 9 bases map to TRBD1. Germline V gene lookup returns CDR1 SQVTM and CDR2 ANQGSEA. Trimming at V came to 2 bases and at J to 3 bases, leaving 4 bases not matched to a gene. CDR3 length equals 14 residues. The CDR3 is CSVELGQGYYGYTF. The CDR3, as DNA: TGCAGCGTTGAACTAGGACAGGGGTACTATGGCTACACCTTC. The variable domain in full, completed from reference TRBV29-1 and TRBJ1-2, reads SAVISQKPSRDICQRGTSLTIQCQVDSQVTMMFWYRQQPGQSLTLIATANQGSEATYESGFVIDKFPISRPNLTFSTLTVSNMSPEDSSIYLCSVELGQGYYGYTFGSGTRLTVV.

This clonotype was counted many times. The gene calls are TRBV12-3 or TRBV12-4 and TRBJ1-2; 7 nucleotides match TRBD1. Unmatched junction bases numbered 3, after V lost 4 bases and J lost 4 bases. The CDR3 extends over 13 amino acids. The CDR3 is CASSSTGFYGYTF. In nucleotides, the CDR3 is TGTGCCAGCAGTTCGACAGGGTTCTATGGCTACACCTTC.

In nucleotides, the CDR3 is TGTGCCAGCAGCTCCGTGGCTACTTTGTTCCTCGACAATGAGCAGTTCTTC. Protein product: CASSSVATLFLDNEQFF. This rearrangement joins TRBV5-6 to TRBJ2-1; no clear D. V lost 3 bases to trimming and J lost 5 bases, with 21 bases between them. This CDR3 has 17 amino acids. Germline V gives CDR1 SGHDT, CDR2 YYEEEE.

CDR3 amino acids: CASSLGVRAETDTQYF. For the CDR3, the DNA is TGCGCCAGCAGCTTGGGTGTCAGGGCGGAGACAGATACGCAGTATTTT. This chain joins TRBV5-1 and TRBJ2-3; weak D call: TRBD1 (5 bases). The CDR3 is 16 amino acids. V was trimmed by 0 bases and J by 3 bases, leaving 14 bases between them. The germline V gene has CDR1 SGHRS and CDR2 YFSETQ.

This clonotype showed up just a few times. This chain uses TRBV29-1 with TRBJ1-2; D call uncertain. Trimming removed 1 base from V and 3 bases from J, with 21 bases in between. From germline, CDR1 is SQVTM and CDR2 ANQGSEA. CDR3 length: 17 residues. CDR3 nucleotides: TGCAGCGTTGAAGCGAAGGCGTCACCAGGATCTGACTATGGCTACACCTTC. Translated, it gives CSVEAKASPGSDYGYTF. Full variable domain (rest looked up from reference TRBV29-1 and TRBJ1-2): SAVISQKPSRDICQRGTSLTIQCQVDSQVTMMFWYRQQPGQSLTLIATANQGSEATYESGFVIDKFPISRPNLTFSTLTVSNMSPEDSSIYLCSVEAKASPGSDYGYTFGSGTRLTVV.

The V gene is TRBV9, the J gene TRBJ2-3; D is uncertain. V gave up 0 bases and J gave up 4 bases, with 6 bases separating them. Germline V CDR1 and CDR2: SGDLS, YYNGEE. This CDR3 spans 13 amino acids. The CDR3 sequence is CASSVDGADTQYF. In nucleotides, the CDR3 is TGTGCCAGCAGCGTAGATGGTGCAGATACGCAGTATTTT. Looking up the rest from reference TRBV9 and TRBJ2-3 gives the full variable domain: DSGVTQTPKHLITATGQRVTLRCSPRSGDLSVYWYQQSLDQGLQFLIQYYNGEERAKGNILERFSAQQFPDLHSELNLSSLELGDSALYFCASSVDGADTQYFGPGTRLTVL.

The chain carries TRBV30 and TRBJ2-3, with no clear D. Germline V gene data show CDR1 as GTSNPN and CDR2 as SVGIG (reference sequence). The ends were cut back, 2 bases at V and 7 bases at J, with 10 bases in the middle. The CDR3 contains 12 residues. CDR3 residues: CAWSQLTNTQYF. DNA for the CDR3: TGTGCCTGGAGTCAGCTGACGAATACGCAGTATTTT.

This sequence joins TRBV5-5 and TRBJ2-3; D is unclear. The CDR3 extends over 14 amino acids. CDR1 is SGHKS and CDR2 is YYEKEE in the germline V gene (reference sequence). Trimming removed 3 bases at V and 6 bases at J, with 14 bases between. The CDR3 spells CASSYRQGGDTQYF. The CDR3 nucleotides are TGTGCCAGCAGCTATAGGCAAGGCGGTGATACGCAGTATTTT. Variable domain in full (rest from reference TRBV5-5 and TRBJ2-3): DAGVTQSPTHLIKTRGQQVTLRCSPISGHKSVSWYQQVLGQGPQFIFQYYEKEERGRGNFPDRFSARQFPNYSSELNVNALLLGDSALYLCASSYRQGGDTQYFGPGTRLTVL.

V and J are TRBV6-2 or TRBV6-3 and TRBJ2-1; tentatively, D is TRBD1 (6 bases). Germline V gene sequence: CDR1 MNHEY, CDR2 SVGEGT. V was clipped by 7 bases and J by 3 bases, with 13 bases between them. The CDR3 consists of 14 residues. This chain's CDR3 is CASIAGVGYNEQFF. The CDR3 DNA is TGTGCCAGCATAGCAGGGGTCGGCTACAATGAGCAGTTCTTC.

In this sample, this clonotype turned up a few times. The rearrangement uses TRBV29-1 and TRBJ1-2; unclear D gene. The CDR3 covers 15 residues. The germline V gene encodes CDR1 SQVTM and CDR2 ANQGSEA. V was pared by 3 bases and J by 2 bases, with 16 bases between. CDR3 sequence: CSVDGERSANYGYTF. Here the CDR3 DNA reads TGCAGCGTTGATGGTGAGAGGTCGGCGAACTATGGCTACACCTTC.

This clonotype was observed a few times. This chain uses TRBV7-9 with TRBJ2-2; 9 bases line up with TRBD1. CDR3 length: 15 residues. Trimming cost V 5 bases and J 5 bases; bases outside gene matches: 6. Germline loops: CDR1 SEHNR, CDR2 FQNEAQ (reference sequence). The CDR3 here is CASSRTGENTGELFF. CDR3 coding DNA: TGTGCCAGCAGCCGGACAGGGGAGAATACCGGGGAGCTGTTTTTT.

This clonotype was found a few times. The J gene is TRBJ2-3, the V gene TRBV5-1; 11 bases map to TRBD1. Trimming took 4 bases from V and 1 from J; bases not matched to a gene: 2. Germline assignment: CDR1 SGHRS and CDR2 YFSETQ. There are 15 residues in the CDR3. The DNA of the CDR3 is TGCGCCAGCAGCGTGGACAGGGGGCGCACAGATACGCAGTATTTT. The encoded protein is CASSVDRGRTDTQYF.

This clonotype was counted between two and nine times. This chain links TRBV15 with TRBJ2-2, with 9 bases identical to TRBD1. The germline gives CDR1 LNHNV, CDR2 YYDKDF (reference sequence). The length of the CDR3 is 15 residues. V lost 4 bases, J lost 2 bases, and 2 bases stayed unmatched. CDR3 DNA: TGTGCCACCAGCAAGGGACAGGGCAACACCGGGGAGCTGTTTTTT. This sequence encodes CATSKGQGNTGELFF.